The clone carrying this TCR beta chain has just a few counts. Its antigen is unidentified. Additional DNA sequences in this sample encode the identical CDR3. V was pared by 4 bases and J by 1 base, with 7 bases between. This CDR3 is built from 13 residues. The germline V gene has CDR1 SQVTM and CDR2 ANQGSEA. The record originates from a study of beta chain features in type 1 diabetes. All of the isolated RNA was reverse transcribed, so expressed TCRB transcripts were sequenced. The table came from immunoSEQ multiplex PCR; TCRdb's copy has only in-frame clones and leaves some out. The sample has a few hundred thousand clones, around 16% seen once; the top ten hold approximately 0.086%. The study's findings and limits: Significant though moderate, a shortening of TCRB CDR3s appeared in all four CD4+ subsets of Type 1 diabetes patients.

The sequenced material came from naive CD4+ T cells from blood. The V gene is TRBV29-1, the J gene TRBJ1-4, with D perhaps TRBD1 (5 bases). This clonotype was obtained from a young man with type 1 diabetes. The CDR3 sequence is CSVGRGTNEKLFF. DNA of the CDR3: TGCAGCGTTGGGAGGGGAACTAATGAAAAACTGTTTTTT.